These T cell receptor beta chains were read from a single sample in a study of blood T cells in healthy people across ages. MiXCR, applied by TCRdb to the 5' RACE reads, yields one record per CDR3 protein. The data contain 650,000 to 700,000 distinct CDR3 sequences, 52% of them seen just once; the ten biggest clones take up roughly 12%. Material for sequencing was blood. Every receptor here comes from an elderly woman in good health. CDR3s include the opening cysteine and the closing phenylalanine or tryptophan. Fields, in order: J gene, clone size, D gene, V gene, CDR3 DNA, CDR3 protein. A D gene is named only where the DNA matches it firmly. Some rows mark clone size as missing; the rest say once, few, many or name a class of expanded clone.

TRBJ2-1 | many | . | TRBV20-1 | TGCAGTGCTAGCCCCGGCGGCAATGAGCAGTTCTTC | CSASPGGNEQFF
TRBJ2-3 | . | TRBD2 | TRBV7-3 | TGTGCCAGCAGACTCGGACTAGCGGCCACAGATACGCAGTATTTT | CASRLGLAATDTQYF
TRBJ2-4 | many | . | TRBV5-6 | TGTGCCAGCCACGACGACAAAAACATTCAGTACTTC | CASHDDKNIQYF
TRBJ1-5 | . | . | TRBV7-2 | TGTGCCAGCAGTGGGGATCAGGGATATCAGCCCCAGCATTTT | CASSGDQGYQPQHF
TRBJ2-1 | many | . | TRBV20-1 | TGCAGTGCTAGAAAGAGGCAGATTAGTCACAATGAGCAGTTCTTC | CSARKRQISHNEQFF
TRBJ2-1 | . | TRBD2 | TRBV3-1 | TGTGCCAGCAGTGTACTAGCGGGGGGGCGCGATGAGCAGTTCTTC | CASSVLAGGRDEQFF
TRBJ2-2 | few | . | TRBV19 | TGTGCCAGTAGTATGGTGGAGGGTAGCTACGCGAACACCGGGGAGCTGTTTTTT | CASSMVEGSYANTGELFF
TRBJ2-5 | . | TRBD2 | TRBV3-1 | TGTGCCAGCAGCCGAACAACTAGCGGAGAGACCCAGTACTTC | CASSRTTSGETQYF
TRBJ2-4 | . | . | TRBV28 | TGTGCCAGCAGTGACCGCGTAGCCAAAAACATTCAGTACTTC | CASSDRVAKNIQYF
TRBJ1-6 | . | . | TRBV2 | TGTGCCAGCAACGCCGTGGGACGAGCACCCCTCCACTTT | CASNAVGRAPLHF
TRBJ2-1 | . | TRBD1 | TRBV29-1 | TGCAGCGCTAGGACAGGGGGCGGGAATGAGCAGTTCTTC | CSARTGGGNEQFF
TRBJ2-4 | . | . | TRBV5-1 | TGCGCCAGCCGCTCGGGTAGCAATCAGTACTTC | CASRSGSNQYF
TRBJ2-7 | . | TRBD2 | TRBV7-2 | TGTGCCTGCAGCCAAAGGGGACTAGCGGGATACAATGAGCAGTACTTC | CACSQRGLAGYNEQYF
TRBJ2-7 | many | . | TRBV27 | TGTGCCAGCAGTCCTAGACAGGGAGGGACCTACGAGCAGTACTTC | CASSPRQGGTYEQYF
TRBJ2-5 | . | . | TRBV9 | TGTGCCAGCAGCGAATATAACAATGAGCAGTACTTC | CASSEYNNEQYF
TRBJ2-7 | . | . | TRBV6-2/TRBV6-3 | TGTGCCAGCAGTTACTCGATCTATTGGAAAGCCGCATCCTCCGAGCAGTACTTC | CASSYSIYWKAASSEQYF
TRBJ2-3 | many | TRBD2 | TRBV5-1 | TGCGCCAGCAGCTTCCCAGCGGGAGCAACAGATACGCAGTATTTT | CASSFPAGATDTQYF
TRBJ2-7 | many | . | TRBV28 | TGTGCCAGCAGTCCTCCGGGTCCTCGGCCCGAGCAGTACTTC | CASSPPGPRPEQYF
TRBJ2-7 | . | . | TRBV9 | TGTGCCAGCAGCCCACTAAGGGACGGCACCTGCGAGCAGTACTTC | CASSPLRDGTCEQYF
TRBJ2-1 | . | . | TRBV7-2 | TGTGCCAGCAGCTTTACCGGGGCAGGTCAGTTCTTC | CASSFTGAGQFF
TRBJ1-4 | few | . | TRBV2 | TGTGCCAGCAGTGCGGGCAGCCTGAATGAAAAACTGTTTTTT | CASSAGSLNEKLFF
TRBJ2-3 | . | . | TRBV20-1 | TGCAGTGCCCCGACGGTCGGAGGCCACACAGATACGCAGTATTTT | CSAPTVGGHTDTQYF
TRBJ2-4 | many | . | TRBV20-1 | TGCTCGGCGCGCAAGGTGGACATTCAGTACTTC | CSARKVDIQYF
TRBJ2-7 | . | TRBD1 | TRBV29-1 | TGCAGCGTTGCCCGGGACAGGGCCCCCTACGAGCAGAACTTC | CSVARDRAPYEQNF
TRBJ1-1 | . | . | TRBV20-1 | TGCAGTGCTAGAGATTTGGGGGGAGGAGGCACTGAAGCTTTCTTT | CSARDLGGGGTEAFF
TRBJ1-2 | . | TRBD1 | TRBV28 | TGTGCCAGCAGTTTAGGGTCAGGGGGAACCCGAGACTATGGCTACACCTTC | CASSLGSGGTRDYGYTF
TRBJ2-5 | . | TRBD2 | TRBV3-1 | TGTGCCAGCAGCCAAGGTCCAGCGGGGGGCAGAGAGACCCAGTACTTC | CASSQGPAGGRETQYF
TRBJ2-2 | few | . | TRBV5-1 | TGCGCCAGCAGCTTGGACGCCGGGGAGCTGTTTTTT | CASSLDAGELFF
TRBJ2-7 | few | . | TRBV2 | TGTGCCAGCAGTTGGGGCCCATACGAGCAGTACTTC | CASSWGPYEQYF
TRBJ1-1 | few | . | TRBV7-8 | TGTGCCAGCAGCTTCGAGGAGCAAGGGCAAGCTTTCTTT | CASSFEEQGQAFF
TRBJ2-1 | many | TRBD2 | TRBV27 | TGTGCCAGCAGTTCCGGACTAGCGGGAGGGCCTAAGAATGAGCAGTTCTTC | CASSSGLAGGPKNEQFF
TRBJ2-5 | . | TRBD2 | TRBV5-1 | TGCGCCAGCAGGGTGAGGCTAGCGGTCCAAGAGACCCAGTACTTC | CASRVRLAVQETQYF
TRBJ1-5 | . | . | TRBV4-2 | TGTGCCAGCAGCCAAGGGGCTAGGGGCAATCAGCCCCAGCATTTT | CASSQGARGNQPQHF
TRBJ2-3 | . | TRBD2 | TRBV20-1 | TGCAGTGCTAGTGTCCCGGGACTAGCGGGGGGCCGCCCTGTCATTACAAATACGCAGTATTTT | CSASVPGLAGGRPVITNTQYF
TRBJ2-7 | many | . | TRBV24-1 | TGTGCCACCAGTGAGGGGGACGGACGCTACGAGCAGTACTTC | CATSEGDGRYEQYF
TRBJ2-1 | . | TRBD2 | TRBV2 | TGTGCCAGCAGTGTGGCGGGAGGGCCAAACTATGAGCAGTTCTTC | CASSVAGGPNYEQFF